What follows are 18 T cell receptor beta chains derived from one specimen sequenced in a study of CD8 T cells in Susac syndrome. RNA, at about 0.45 to 1 ug, was reverse transcribed with random hexamers. TCRdb itself ran the immunoSEQ multiplex PCR reads through MiXCR, one entry per CDR3 protein. The sample shows 150,000 to 200,000 distinct CDR3 sequences, around 95% of them seen only once. Sequenced input: CD4+ T cells from PBMCs. These receptors came from a human donor with multiple sclerosis.

Here the CDR3 DNA reads TGTGCCAGCAGGCACAATGGGCAGGCTGAAGCTTTCTTT. It is translated as CASRHNGQAEAFF. The chain employs TRBV3-1 and TRBJ1-1, with no clear D. Trimming stripped 6 bases from V and 6 bases from J, with 14 bases between. This CDR3 spans 13 amino acids. The germline gives CDR1 LGHDT, CDR2 YNNKEL (reference sequence).

This chain joins TRBV18 and TRBJ1-1; the D is unclear. This CDR3 region has 15 residues. CDR1 KGHSH and CDR2 LQKENI come from the germline V gene. The ends were cut back, 0 bases at V and 5 bases at J, with 13 bases in the middle. This CDR3 reads CASSPPTGMGTEAFF. The CDR3 nucleotides are TGTGCCAGCTCACCACCGACGGGGATGGGTACTGAAGCTTTCTTT.

The CDR3 DNA reads TGTGCCAGCAGCGTAGGTGAAGGGGGTAATAATTCACCCCTCCACTTT. Protein sequence: CASSVGEGGNNSPLHF. The chain carries TRBV9 and TRBJ1-6; D may be TRBD1 (6 bases). Trimming removed 0 bases from V and 5 bases from J, with 12 bases in between. Germline V gene sequence: CDR1 SGDLS, CDR2 YYNGEE. This CDR3 spans 16 amino acids.

For the CDR3, the DNA is TGTGCCAGCAGTTTATCACGGGCAGGGGGTACGGAGACCCAGTACTTC. Translation: CASSLSRAGGTETQYF. The chain recombines TRBV27 with TRBJ2-5; 7 bases agree with TRBD1. The CDR3 sequence is 16 residues long. Germline CDR1 reads MNHEY; CDR2 reads SMNVEV (reference sequence). Losses at the gene ends were 0 bases for V and 5 bases for J; bases not matched to a gene: 9.

The rearrangement links TRBV7-2 to TRBJ2-3; a weak D match, TRBD2 (6 bases). The germline CDR1 and CDR2 sequences are SGHTA and FQGNSA. This CDR3 has 13 amino acids. V was pared by 5 bases and J by 11 bases, with 17 bases between. The CDR3 DNA reads as TGTGCCAGCAGCGCCGCCCTTAGCGGACGGCAGTATTTT. Translated: CASSAALSGRQYF.

The CDR3, as DNA: TGCAGTGCTAGAGTAGGAGCAAATCAGCCCCAGCATTTT. Residues: CSARVGANQPQHF. The chain is built from TRBV20-1 and TRBJ1-5; D gene uncertain. This CDR3 is built from 13 residues. Germline CDR1 and CDR2: DFQATT and SNEGSKA (reference sequence). Trimming stripped 1 base from V and 4 bases from J, with 8 bases between.

This clonotype came up once. The chain has TRBV27 and TRBJ2-5; 13 nucleotides agree with TRBD2. The germline CDR1 and CDR2 sequences are MNHEY and SMNVEV (reference sequence). The ends lost 4 bases at V and 5 bases at J; junction bases unmatched: 4. CDR3 size: 15 residues. CDR3 protein: CASSSTSGGPETQYF. The CDR3 DNA reads as TGTGCCAGCAGTTCGACTAGCGGGGGGCCGGAGACCCAGTACTTC.

V gene TRBV27 combines with J gene TRBJ2-7; D is undetermined. Germline values: CDR1 MNHEY, CDR2 SMNVEV (reference sequence). This CDR3 has 16 residues. The V end was cut by 6 bases, the J end by 0 bases, with 18 bases between. The CDR3 DNA follows: TGTGCCAGCAGCCTTCAAGAGGCCTCAAGCTCCTACGAGCAGTACTTC. It yields the protein CASSLQEASSSYEQYF.

This chain joins TRBV7-6 and TRBJ2-1; the D is unclear. Trimming removed 5 bases from V and 2 bases from J, with 16 bases in between. Germline V lookup: CDR1 SGHVS, CDR2 FNYEAQ. The CDR3 runs to 16 residues. CDR3 sequence reads: CASSGSVLEAYNEQFF. CDR3 sequence (DNA): TGTGCCAGCAGCGGATCAGTGTTAGAGGCCTACAATGAGCAGTTCTTC.

J is TRBJ2-4 and V is TRBV12-3 or TRBV12-4, with TRBD1 as a possible D gene (6 bases). Deletions cut 4 bases from V and 0 bases from J, with 10 bases between. This CDR3 region has 15 residues. The CDR3 sequence is CASSYTGPAKNIQYF. DNA for the CDR3: TGTGCCAGCAGTTATACAGGGCCAGCCAAAAACATTCAGTACTTC.

The chain links TRBV1 to TRBJ2-4; the D segment call TRBD1 is taken from the table without a DNA check. TRBV1 is tagged as a pseudogene. The CDR3 spans 17 residues. CDR3 sequence: CTSSQDPGHTVRDIQYF. In nucleotides, the CDR3 is TGCACCAGCAGCCAAGACCCCGGACACACCGTGCGGGACATTCAGTACTTC.

The genes are TRBV5-1 and TRBJ1-2; D is unclear. The CDR3 loop spans 14 amino acids. V lost 0 bases and J 7 bases, leaving 13 bases between the germline ends. From germline, CDR1 is SGHRS and CDR2 YFSETQ. The CDR3 region is CASSLAMNKRGYTF. In DNA form, the CDR3 reads TGCGCCAGCAGCTTGGCCATGAACAAGCGTGGCTACACCTTC. Supplemented by reference TRBV5-1 and TRBJ1-2, the full variable domain reads KAGVTQTPRYLIKTRGQQVTLSCSPISGHRSVSWYQQTPGQGLQFLFEYFSETQRNKGNFPGRFSGRQFSNSRSEMNVSTLELGDSALYLCASSLAMNKRGYTFGSGTRLTVV.

J is TRBJ1-2 and V is TRBV20-1, with 11 positions matching TRBD1. V gave up 0 bases and J gave up 6 bases; unmatched junction bases: 15. The germline V gene has CDR1 DFQATT and CDR2 SNEGSKA (reference sequence). The CDR3 length is 18 residues. The CDR3 coding sequence is TGCAGTGCTAGAGAGTTGGGCCTCGTGGGGACAGGGGGGAATGGCTACACCTTC. Translated: CSARELGLVGTGGNGYTF.

The chain combines TRBV5-4 with TRBJ2-5; D unclear. Looked up from germline, CDR1 is SGHNT and CDR2 is YYREEE (reference sequence). With 4 bases removed from V and 2 bases from J, the gap between germline ends came to 15 bases. This CDR3 has 15 amino acids. The DNA for the CDR3 is TGTGCCAGCAGCCGGGCCCCGAGAACACAAGAGACCCAGTACTTC. Translation gives CASSRAPRTQETQYF.

This clonotype was detected once. This rearrangement joins TRBV25-1 to TRBJ1-5; no clear D. The V end was cut by 3 bases, the J end by 7 bases, with 16 bases between. Per germline, CDR1 MGHDK and CDR2 SYGVNS. The CDR3 runs to 15 residues. CDR3 sequence reads: CASSDTGRVGQPQHF. The CDR3 nucleotides are TGTGCCAGCAGTGATACGGGGAGGGTAGGACAGCCCCAGCATTTT.

This chain connects TRBV7-2 to TRBJ1-6; D might be TRBD1 (5 bases). In germline, CDR1 is SGHTA, CDR2 FQGNSA. V lost 1 base, J lost 7 bases, and 17 bases lay in between. CDR3 length: 17 residues. The CDR3 reads CASSLGNTLRGNSPLHF. The CDR3 DNA is TGTGCCAGCAGCTTAGGCAACACACTTCGGGGGAATTCACCCCTCCACTTT. Full variable domain (missing parts from reference TRBV7-2 and TRBJ1-6): GAGVSQSPSNKVTEKGKDVELRCDPISGHTALYWYRQSLGQGLEFLIYFQGNSAPDKSGLPSDRFSAERTGGSVSTLTIQRTQQEDSAVYLCASSLGNTLRGNSPLHFGNGTRLTVT.

The V and J genes are TRBV5-1 and TRBJ2-2, with D possibly being TRBD1 (6 bases). In germline, CDR1 is SGHRS, CDR2 YFSETQ. The V end lost 4 bases, the J end lost 6 bases, and 10 bases lay between the germline ends. The CDR3 contains 13 residues. In nucleotides, the CDR3 is TGCGCCAGCAGCGCACAGGGCTCCGGGGAGCTGTTTTTT. Protein: CASSAQGSGELFF.

The chain uses TRBV29-1 and TRBJ1-2; D is unclear. The CDR3 totals 14 residues. Trimming removed 3 bases at V and 1 base at J, with 12 bases between. Germline loops: CDR1 SQVTM, CDR2 ANQGSEA. CDR3 protein: CSVDQWSVNYGYTF. The CDR3 DNA is TGCAGCGTTGATCAATGGTCCGTTAACTATGGCTACACCTTC.